This T cell receptor (beta chain) was recovered during a study of CD8+CD57+ T cells in acquired aplastic anemia. TCR beta VDJ and CDR3 profiles were obtained from a genomic DNA template. TCRdb processed the reads anew with MiXCR; each CDR3 protein has one entry. The sample lists 400,000 to 500,000 distinct CDR3 sequences, approximately 70% occurring once. CDR3 length: 16 amino acids. V was pared by 6 bases and J by 19 bases, with 31 bases between. Germline V gene lookup returns CDR1 LNHDA and CDR2 SQIVND (reference sequence). This receptor was taken from a human donor in good health, serving as a control. The V call is TRBV19, the J call TRBJ1-6; possibly TRBD1 for D (5 bases). Sequencing input: sorted CD4+, CD8+, or CD8+CD57+ T cells (not recorded which) from PBMCs. CDR3 sequence: CASRRPRGDCFLALHF. Here the CDR3 DNA reads TGTGCCAGTAGGCGACCTAGGGGAGACTGTTTTTTAGCACTGCACTTT.